This T cell receptor (beta chain) comes out of a study of blood T cell repertoires in COVID-19 (TCRdb year 2020). For context, the study as a whole: Samples covering the acute and convalescent phases of COVID-19 were provided by collaborators in the United States, Italy and Spain. The prospective study material was composed of cDNA or gDNA derived from T cells, B-cell-depleted T cells, or PBMCs. Deeply sampled blood TCRbeta repertoires from subjects exposed to, actively infected with, or recovered from COVID-19 were included in the dataset. The repertoires were released in a freely available public database meant as a resource for research on the immune response to SARS-CoV-2. The samples were drawn from the first 160 participants of the ongoing ImmuneRACE study and from about 1,200 subjects provided by 6 global collaborators. Nearly every sample came with metadata listing a de-identified subject ID, COVID-19 status, age in years and sex. HLA class I and class II types, where available, came from metadata supplied by the sample provider rather than from assay-based typing. Results the study describes overall, beyond this receptor: The quantity of clinical and demographic metadata differed by source and by participant and was supplied without curation.

The collaborating institutions used their own protocols to collect whole blood in K2EDTA tubes. For TCRbeta analysis, collaborators shipped samples in one of three forms: frozen whole blood, isolated PBMCs, or DNA extracted from either of those sample types. From a lookup of the germline V gene (reference sequence), CDR1 and CDR2 are DFQATT and SNEGSKA. The CDR3 starts with the cysteine, ends with the phenylalanine, and has 11 residues. Just CDR3 DNA is preserved here, 33 bases in frame from base 1. Between the V and J ends, shortened by 7 bases and 1 base respectively, the junction contains 7 bases. Comment on this clone: This receptor's antigen is unknown. No much larger clone exists at a distance of one base, and base qualities are not known.

The immunoSEQ Assay, a bias-controlled multiplex PCR, was used to amplify TCRbeta CDR3 regions from genomic DNA. As for the original processing: The number of nucleated cells in each sample was estimated from the amplification of reference gene primers within the assay. Sequence reads were collapsed and filtered to measure the absolute abundance of every unique TCRbeta CDR3 rearrangement. For each sample, productive Simpson clonality was calculated as the square root of Simpson's diversity index across productive rearrangements. TCRdb re-hosts the immuneACCESS table, in-frame sequences only. Its copies lack some clones; in the studies checked, an unresolved V gene accounts for under half of them, and the cause for the rest is not known. V, J and clone size were drawn from that table, and D and trimming were deduced from the DNA. The sample data list fewer than 60,000 clones, and around nine tenths of these were observed just once. The ten largest make up less than 4% of the sample.

The sample was peripheral blood. Recombination linked TRBV20-1 to TRBJ1-2; no D segment can be confidently identified. This TCR was sampled from a man aged 50 to 59 with acute or convalescent COVID-19. The nucleotide sequence reads TGCAGTGGGGAGAGTAACTATGGCTACACCTTC. This gives the protein CSGESNYGYTF.